This T cell receptor (beta chain) was documented in a study of blood T cells in healthy people across ages (dated by TCRdb to 2015 to 2017). Study-wide context: Template switching captured roughly one uniquely barcoded TCR beta cDNA molecule per two T cells in model experiments. To track age-related changes in TCR beta repertoire diversity, the study relied on deep sequencing normalized with unique cDNA molecular identifiers. Four age groups were formed from the donors: young (average about 15 years), middle-aged (approximately 42), aged (approximately 60) and long-lived (82). To avoid experimental bias, donors of different ages were distributed randomly across sequencing lanes. The study analyzed two additional independent replicas of 1 million unique cDNA reads from the same blood draw for two donors, one aged 18 to 29 and one aged 80 or older.

At the junction V is shortened by 1 base and J by 6 bases, with 8 bases in between. Based on the germline V gene, the CDR1 and CDR2 sequences are KGHDR and SFDVKD. The CDR3 contains 13 residues, cysteine and phenylalanine counted. CDR3 DNA is the only sequence kept; it has 39 bases, read in frame from the first base. General findings and caveats noted by the study authors: The CMV infection status of donors was not known, potentially confounding age-related changes in expanded clonotypes. Conclusive comparison of naive and antigen-experienced compartments was prevented by the profiling of bulk unsorted PBMCs. Compared with the aged group, the long-lived group had more naive CD4+ T cells, fewer expanded clones and increased TCR diversity, a pattern suggesting age selection. Estimates of total diversity based on one million sequenced T cells were considered lower bounds and underestimates. The percentage of naive T cells measured by flow cytometry correlated strongly with observed TCR beta diversity. Observed TCR beta diversity per million T cells fell roughly linearly with age, and a significant reduction was already apparent by age roughly 41.

Donors were approximately 42 systemically healthy Caucasian individuals from Russia aged 6 to 90 years. Each donor gave around 9 milliliters of peripheral blood, collected into EDTA-treated Vacutainer tubes. Ficoll-Paque density-gradient centrifugation was used to isolate PBMCs, with at least 7 million per sample. Trizol reagent was used to extract total RNA from PBMCs, with at least 5 micrograms per sample. The percentages of naive CD45RAhigh/CD27high T cells were determined by flow cytometry on a PBMC aliquot from every donor. The library was generated by 5' RACE. A second PCR of roughly 7 to 12 cycles was run with a J-beta primer mix and a sample-barcoded 5' primer. A unique molecular identifier was introduced onto each TCR beta cDNA molecule by a template-switch 5' adaptor carrying 12 random nucleotides. At least 3 million CDR3-containing paired-end reads were obtained from each sample. First-strand cDNA synthesis was performed from all RNA using the Mint cDNA synthesis kit, with priming by a TRBC-specific oligonucleotide. After uracil-DNA glycosylase treatment, a first 18-cycle PCR used universal primers M1SS and BC2_uni_R on all cDNA. Regarding the original processing steps: Normalization of each sample was performed by random selection of 1 million high-quality reads, each carrying a distinct molecular identifier. Reads sharing molecular identifiers were discarded rather than binned into consensus sequences. MiTCR, with a Q25 quality threshold and the strictest error-elimination algorithm, was used for CDR3 identification, clonotype clustering and error correction. A nonparametric unseen species model with Euler transformation was used to estimate lower-bound total TCR beta diversity. Using fastp at Q25 and MiXCR, TCRdb reprocessed the public reads and kept productive beta chains. A single entry per CDR3 protein holds the most common genes and DNA from its merged rows. Here the V and J calls rest on TCRdb's processing, not on the authors' analysis. Present in this sample are over 1,500,000 distinct CDR3 sequences, about 39% of which were seen just once. The top ten constitute roughly 23% of the sample.

Concerning this clonotype: Its antigen remains undetermined. No quality values exist for individual bases; no much larger clone is one base distant.

The V and J genes are TRBV24-1 and TRBJ1-2, with the D gene not confidently named. Sequenced: blood. This receptor was identified in a human donor in good health. The CDR3 region: CATSDFERDGYTF. The sequenced DNA is TGTGCCACCAGTGATTTTGAAAGGGATGGCTACACCTTC.